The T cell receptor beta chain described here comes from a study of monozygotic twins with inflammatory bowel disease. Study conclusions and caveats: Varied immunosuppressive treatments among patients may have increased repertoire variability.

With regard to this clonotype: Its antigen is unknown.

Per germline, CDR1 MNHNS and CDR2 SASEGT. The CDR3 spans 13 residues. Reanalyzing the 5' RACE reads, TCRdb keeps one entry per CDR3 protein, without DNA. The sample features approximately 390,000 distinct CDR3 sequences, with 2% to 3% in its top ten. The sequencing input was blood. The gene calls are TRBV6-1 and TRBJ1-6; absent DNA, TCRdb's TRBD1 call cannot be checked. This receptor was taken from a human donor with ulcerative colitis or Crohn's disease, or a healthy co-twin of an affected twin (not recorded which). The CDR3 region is CASKQGANSPLHF.